This T cell receptor (beta chain) was recovered during a study of T cell responses to AZD1222 COVID-19 vaccine. Whole-study findings and limits: Donors were chiefly white British, with a greater number of females, and clonal diversity was perhaps underestimated. Of spike-specific TCRs, nearly half reportedly target regions left unmutated in variants.

With regard to this clone: Its matching antigen is unknown.

Trimming cost V 5 bases and J 3 bases; bases outside gene matches: 4. CDR1 and CDR2 from the germline V gene are SGHTA and FQGNSA. This CDR3 is built from 14 residues. Researchers grouped second doses given at about 4 or about 12 weeks into one pool. The protocol was immunoSEQ multiplex PCR, while the TCRdb copy is restricted to in-frame clones and leaves out a portion. Counted here are about 72,000 clones, 89% occurring once; the ten biggest clones make up roughly 31%. The sequencing used peripheral blood, collected 28 days after the second AZD1222 dose. The TCR sequence derives from an adult who received the AZD1222 COVID-19 vaccine. The V call is TRBV7-2, the J call TRBJ2-5; 9 bases fit TRBD2. CDR3 in amino acids: CASSLWTSEETQYF. The DNA for the CDR3 is TGTGCCAGCAGCCTTTGGACTAGCGAAGAGACCCAGTACTTC.